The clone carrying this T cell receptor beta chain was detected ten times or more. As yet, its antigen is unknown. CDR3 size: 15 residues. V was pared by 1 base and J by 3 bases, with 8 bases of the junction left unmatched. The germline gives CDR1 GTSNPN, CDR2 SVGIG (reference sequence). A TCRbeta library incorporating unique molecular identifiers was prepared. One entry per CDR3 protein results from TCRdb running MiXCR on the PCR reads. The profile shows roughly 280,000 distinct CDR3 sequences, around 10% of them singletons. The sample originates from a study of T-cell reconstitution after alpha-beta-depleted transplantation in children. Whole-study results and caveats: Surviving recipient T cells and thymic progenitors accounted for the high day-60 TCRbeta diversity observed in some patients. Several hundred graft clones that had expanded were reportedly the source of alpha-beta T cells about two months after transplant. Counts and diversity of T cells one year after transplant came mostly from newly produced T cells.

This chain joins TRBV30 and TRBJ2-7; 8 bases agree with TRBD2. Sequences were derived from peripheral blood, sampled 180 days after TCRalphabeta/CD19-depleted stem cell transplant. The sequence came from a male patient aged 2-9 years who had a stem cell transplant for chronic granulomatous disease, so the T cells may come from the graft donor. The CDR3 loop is CAWSDVIAGRYEQYF. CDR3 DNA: TGTGCCTGGAGTGATGTTATAGCGGGACGCTACGAGCAGTACTTC.